A single sample gave rise to the 8 T cell receptor beta chains below, sequenced in a study of blood T cells in healthy people across ages. A sample-barcoded 5' primer and a J-beta primer mix were used in a second PCR of roughly 6 to 12 cycles. TCRdb redid the calling of the 5' RACE reads with MiXCR, one entry per CDR3 protein. This table has around 650,000 distinct CDR3 sequences, about 30% appearing once. Sequencing was done on a sample of blood. These receptors were collected from an elderly woman in good health.

This clonotype has ten or more counts. V usage is TRBV6-6 and J usage is TRBJ2-1, with TRBD1 matching over 10 bases. V was pared by 5 bases and J by 7 bases, with 8 bases of the junction left unmatched. Germline values: CDR1 MNHNY, CDR2 SVGAGI (reference sequence). The CDR3 extends over 15 amino acids. CDR3 nucleotides: TGTGCCAGCAGTCCCCCGGGACAGGGGTCTAATGAGCAGTTCTTC. It specifies CASSPPGQGSNEQFF.

This clonotype has just a few counts. The CDR3 is CASSQQLAGGNTGELFF. CDR3 nucleotide sequence: TGCGCCAGCAGCCAACAACTAGCGGGGGGAAACACCGGGGAGCTGTTTTTT. This chain connects TRBV4-3 to TRBJ2-2; 12 nucleotides match TRBD2. The V and J ends lost 2 bases and 2 bases, in that order; junction bases with no gene match: 3. The CDR3 loop spans 17 amino acids. CDR1 is LGHNA, CDR2 YSLEER, per germline.

This clonotype was counted ten times or more. The chain joins TRBV3-1 to TRBJ2-7; D is ambiguous. The V end lost 0 bases, the J end lost 5 bases, and 14 bases lay between the germline ends. Germline lookup yields CDR1 LGHDT and CDR2 YNNKEL (reference sequence). The CDR3 runs 15 residues. CDR3 residues: CASSQDPNRANEQYF. The CDR3 bases are TGTGCCAGCAGCCAAGATCCCAACAGAGCCAACGAGCAGTACTTC.

Ten or more counts support this clonotype. The chain links TRBV7-2 to TRBJ2-7; TRBD2 matches 7 bases. Trimming cost V 0 bases and J 6 bases; bases outside gene matches: 14. The CDR3 has 17 residues. Germline CDR1 is SGHTA and CDR2 is FQGNSA. This CDR3 reads CASSLAGGGGARSEQYF. CDR3 DNA: TGTGCCAGCAGCTTAGCGGGGGGGGGAGGGGCGCGTAGCGAGCAGTACTTC.

Of note for this clonotype: This may be a read error: a much more frequent sequence differs by one nucleotide. The CDR3 spells CASSLDGNGERFF. The CDR3 DNA is TGTGCCAGCAGCTTAGATGGTAACGGGGAGCGGTTTTTT. The V gene is TRBV7-2, the J gene TRBJ2-2; D is perhaps TRBD2 (5 bases). Germline CDR1 reads SGHTA; CDR2 reads FQGNSA. The CDR3 is 13 residues long.

This clonotype was seen repeatedly, ten times or more. The chain uses TRBV6-6 and TRBJ2-5; no clear D. CDR1 and CDR2 (germline): MNHNY, SVGAGI (reference sequence). This CDR3 is 11 amino acids long. Trimming stripped 4 bases from V and 4 bases from J, with 4 bases between. The CDR3 loop reads CASSWGETQYF. CDR3 nucleotides: TGTGCCAGCAGTTGGGGAGAGACCCAGTACTTC.

This chain connects TRBV27 to TRBJ1-4; 8 nucleotides line up with TRBD1. The germline gives CDR1 MNHEY, CDR2 SMNVEV (reference sequence). This CDR3 comprises 16 residues. The trim removed 6 bases at V and 4 bases at J, leaving 10 bases unmatched. CDR3 coding DNA: TGTGCCAGCAGCCGACAGGGGAATTACTTTAATGAAAAACTGTTTTTT. Its protein product is CASSRQGNYFNEKLFF. The full variable domain, in which reference TRBV27 and TRBJ1-4 provide the parts outside the CDR3, is EAQVTQNPRYLITVTGKKLTVTCSQNMNHEYMSWYRQDPGLGLRQIYYSMNVEVTDKGDVPEGYKVSRKEKRNFPLILESPSPNQTSLYFCASSRQGNYFNEKLFFGSGTQLSVL.

V and J are TRBV30 and TRBJ1-2, with 8 bases that match TRBD1. CDR1 and CDR2 from the germline V gene are GTSNPN and SVGIG (reference sequence). The junction had 9 bases not matched to a gene; V was cut back by 5 bases and J by 7 bases. The CDR3 is made up of 13 amino acids. CDR3 loop: CAWVHTGTGGYTF. The CDR3 nucleotides are TGTGCCTGGGTTCACACCGGGACAGGTGGCTACACCTTC.